What follows describes a single TCR beta chain. What it binds is not known. The sample belongs to a study of cytomegalovirus exposure and HLA in healthy donors. General study points: Immune exposure information available was restricted to CMV serostatus.

PCR was performed using 60 Vbeta and 13 Jbeta primers. Clones were sequenced by immunoSEQ multiplex PCR, and TCRdb holds only the in-frame ones, with some missing. This listing includes 45,000 to 65,000 clones. Sequenced sample: PBMCs. The clonotype originates from a man aged 18 to 29 in good health and CMV-seropositive.

The CDR3 sequence is CASSPGGSYNEQFF. DNA for the CDR3: TGTGCCAGCAGCCCGGGGGGCTCCTACAATGAGCAGTTCTTC. The J gene is TRBJ2-1, the V gene TRBV27; 7 bases match TRBD2. The germline V gene encodes CDR1 MNHEY and CDR2 SMNVEV (reference sequence). This CDR3 is built from 14 residues. The V and J ends lost 6 bases and 0 bases, in that order; junction bases with no gene match: 2.